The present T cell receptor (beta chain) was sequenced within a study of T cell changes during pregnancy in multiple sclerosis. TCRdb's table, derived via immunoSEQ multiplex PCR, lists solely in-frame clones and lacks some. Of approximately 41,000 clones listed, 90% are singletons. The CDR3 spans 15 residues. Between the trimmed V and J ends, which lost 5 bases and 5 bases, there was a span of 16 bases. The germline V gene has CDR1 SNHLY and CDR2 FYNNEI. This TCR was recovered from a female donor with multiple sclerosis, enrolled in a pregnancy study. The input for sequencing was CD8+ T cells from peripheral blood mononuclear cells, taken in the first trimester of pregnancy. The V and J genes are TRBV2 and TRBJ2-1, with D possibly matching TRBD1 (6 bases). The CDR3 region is CASSHRAVIDNEQFF. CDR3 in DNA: TGTGCCAGCAGTCACAGGGCTGTAATTGACAATGAGCAGTTCTTC.